The present T cell receptor (beta chain) was sequenced within a study of Ad26.COV2.S vaccination and SARS-CoV-2 variants. TCRdb keeps only in-frame clones here, not all; method: immunoSEQ multiplex PCR. The sample shows more than 150,000 clones, around nine tenths of them seen only once. Germline CDR1 LNHDA, CDR2 SQIVND (reference sequence). Trimming removed 7 bases at V and 5 bases at J, with 14 bases between. CDR3 length equals 13 residues. Worth noting for this clone: Its antigen is still unknown.

Study-wide results and caveats: Analyses of TCR breadth and depth may have underestimated total T cell responses.

The chain is built from TRBV19 and TRBJ1-1, with D unclear. The material sequenced was peripheral blood, taken after recovery from COVID-19. This receptor was identified in a human donor who had recovered from COVID-19. CDR3 sequence: CASTSIASTEAFF. In DNA, the CDR3 is TGTGCCAGTACCAGCATCGCGAGTACTGAAGCTTTCTTT.